This TCR beta chain was profiled in a study of blood T cell repertoires in COVID-19. Study in general: Samples came from the United States, Italy and Spain, spanning acute and convalescent COVID-19. The cDNA or gDNA used as material had been derived from T cells, B-cell-depleted T cells, or PBMCs.

This clone was seen ten or more times. Other DNA sequences from this sample encode an identical CDR3 as well. The germline CDR1 and CDR2 sequences are SQVTM and ANQGSEA. V was trimmed by 0 bases and J by 5 bases, leaving 13 bases between them. This CDR3 has 14 amino acids. Original analysis: Amplification from reference gene primers served as the basis for estimated nucleated cell counts. The method was immunoSEQ multiplex PCR; TCRdb's version includes in-frame clones alone and lacks a portion of them. V and J calls and clone size come straight from that table; D and trimming were deduced from the DNA. The profile shows 100,000 to 150,000 clones, 88% of them singletons.

The receptor was derived from a human donor in a cohort sampled during active COVID-19. The rearrangement links TRBV29-1 to TRBJ1-1, with D possibly TRBD1 on 5 matching bases. Sequencing was done on a sample of peripheral blood. CDR3 sequence reads: CSVEEARRGTEAFF. The CDR3 DNA follows: TGCAGCGTTGAAGAGGCCAGGCGGGGGACTGAAGCTTTCTTT.